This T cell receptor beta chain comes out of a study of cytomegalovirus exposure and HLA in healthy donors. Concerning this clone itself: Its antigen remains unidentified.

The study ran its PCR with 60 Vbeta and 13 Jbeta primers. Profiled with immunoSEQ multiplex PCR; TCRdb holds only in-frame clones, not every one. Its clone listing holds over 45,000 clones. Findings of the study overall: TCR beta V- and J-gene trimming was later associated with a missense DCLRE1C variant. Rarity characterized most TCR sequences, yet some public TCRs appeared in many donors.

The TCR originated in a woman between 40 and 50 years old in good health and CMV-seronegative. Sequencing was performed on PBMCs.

The CDR3 here is CASSKGVTNTGELFF. The CDR3 DNA is TGCGCCAGCAGCAAGGGGGTAACGAACACCGGGGAGCTGTTTTTT. This chain connects TRBV5-1 to TRBJ2-2; D is perhaps TRBD1 (6 bases). V lost 4 bases and J 0 bases, leaving 10 bases between the germline ends. The CDR3 loop spans 15 amino acids. Germline V gene sequence: CDR1 SGHRS, CDR2 YFSETQ.